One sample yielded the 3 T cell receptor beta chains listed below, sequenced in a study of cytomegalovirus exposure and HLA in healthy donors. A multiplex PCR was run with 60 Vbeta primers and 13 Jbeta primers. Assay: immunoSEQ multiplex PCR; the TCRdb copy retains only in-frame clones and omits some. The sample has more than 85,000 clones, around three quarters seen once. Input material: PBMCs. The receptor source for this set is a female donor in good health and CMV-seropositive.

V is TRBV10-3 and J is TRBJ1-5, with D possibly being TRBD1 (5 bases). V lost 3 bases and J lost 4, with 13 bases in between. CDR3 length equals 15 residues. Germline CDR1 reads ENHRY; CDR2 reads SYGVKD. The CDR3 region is CAISDPGQLNQPQHF. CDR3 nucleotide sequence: TGTGCCATCAGTGACCCAGGACAACTAAATCAGCCCCAGCATTTT.

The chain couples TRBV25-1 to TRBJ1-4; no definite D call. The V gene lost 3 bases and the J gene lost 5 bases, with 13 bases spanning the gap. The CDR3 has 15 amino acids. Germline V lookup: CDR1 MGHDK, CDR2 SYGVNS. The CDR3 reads CASSDLSRANEKLFF. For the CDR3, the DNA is TGTGCCAGCAGTGATCTGTCGAGGGCCAATGAAAAACTGTTTTTT.

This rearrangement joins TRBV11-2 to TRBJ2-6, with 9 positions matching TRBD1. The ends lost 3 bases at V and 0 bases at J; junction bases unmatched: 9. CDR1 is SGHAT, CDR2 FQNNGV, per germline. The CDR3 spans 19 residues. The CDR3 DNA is TGTGCCAGCAGCTTTGCCGCCGGGACAGGGAGCTCTGGGGCCAACGTCCTGACTTTC. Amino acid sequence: CASSFAAGTGSSGANVLTF.